These T cell receptor beta chains were read from a single sample in a study of blood T cell repertoires in COVID-19. Profiled with immunoSEQ multiplex PCR; TCRdb holds only in-frame clones, not every one. Of about 310,000 clones in the sample, around 86% are singletons; the top ten hold 1%. The sequencing input was peripheral blood. These TCRs come from a man aged 50 or older with active or convalescent COVID-19. CDR3s include the opening cysteine and the closing phenylalanine or tryptophan. Fields, in order: clone size, V gene, D gene, CDR3 protein. D genes are given only for firm matches. Clone size is stated in some rows and not others, as once, few, many or a class when expanded.

NA | TRBV5-6 | TRBD1 | CASSFGQDYGYTF
NA | TRBV19 | NA | CASGGTEKETQYF
once | TRBV14 | NA | CASSPHWAGDPEAFF
NA | TRBV5-1 | TRBD1 | CASIGTGGAGTEAFF
NA | TRBV5-5 | TRBD1 | CASTLVGQENTEAFF
few | TRBV28 | NA | CASSLISGRDNGYTF
NA | TRBV24-1 | TRBD1 | CATSDLPGQGSDTQYF
NA | TRBV5-6 | TRBD1 | CASSTPGTGFMNTEAFF
NA | TRBV5-1 | TRBD1 | CASSFLGQGGTEAFF
few | TRBV3-1/TRBV3-2 | NA | CASSQSFQGNNQPQHF
once | TRBV6-6 | NA | CASRANTEAFF
NA | TRBV5-1 | TRBD2 | CASSSGLAGVADTQYF
NA | TRBV7-9 | NA | CASSSPGRNTDTQYF
NA | TRBV7-2 | TRBD2 | CASGEGSTDTQYF
NA | TRBV13 | NA | CASSLGRGQREKLFF
NA | TRBV28 | NA | CASRGGSNQPQHF
few | TRBV20-1 | TRBD2 | CSASGTSGITNEQFF
NA | TRBV29-1 | TRBD1 | CSVMPGQSYEQYF
NA | TRBV28 | TRBD1 | CASSLGQGIYQPQHF
NA | TRBV6-2/TRBV6-3 | TRBD2 | CASSLGGYYTGELFF
NA | TRBV29-1 | TRBD1 | CSVRQGDQPQHF
NA | TRBV28 | TRBD1 | CASFRSDRVGTEAFF
NA | TRBV5-4 | TRBD1 | CASSRDRGRPVPQHF
NA | TRBV18 | TRBD1 | CASSLTGGWDEKLFF
NA | TRBV19 | NA | CASSGTSGRWNEQFF
NA | TRBV5-6 | TRBD1 | CASSPETGDQETQYF
NA | TRBV5-1 | TRBD1 | CASRPLATTGGQETQYF
NA | TRBV4-1 | NA | CASSQADSNTIYF
NA | TRBV10-2 | TRBD1 | CASSKTGGSYEQYF
NA | TRBV5-1 | TRBD1 | CASTPTGVSEQFF
NA | TRBV18 | NA | CASSPGQKNIQYF
NA | TRBV5-1 | NA | CASKGEETQYF
NA | TRBV28 | NA | CASSSGRIYGYTF
few | TRBV29-1 | NA | CSVDRAEAFF
NA | TRBV7-6 | NA | CASSSRDTTNEKLFF
NA | TRBV11-3 | TRBD2 | CASSPSGRPYNEQFF
once | TRBV5-1 | TRBD2 | CASSLALLAGGNEQFF
once | TRBV28 | NA | CASSLYGRAYGYTF
NA | TRBV5-6 | NA | CASSHPIGANTEAFF
NA | TRBV28 | TRBD1 | CASSLSGQGAYQPQHF
few | TRBV10-3 | NA | CTAGEYSYEQYF